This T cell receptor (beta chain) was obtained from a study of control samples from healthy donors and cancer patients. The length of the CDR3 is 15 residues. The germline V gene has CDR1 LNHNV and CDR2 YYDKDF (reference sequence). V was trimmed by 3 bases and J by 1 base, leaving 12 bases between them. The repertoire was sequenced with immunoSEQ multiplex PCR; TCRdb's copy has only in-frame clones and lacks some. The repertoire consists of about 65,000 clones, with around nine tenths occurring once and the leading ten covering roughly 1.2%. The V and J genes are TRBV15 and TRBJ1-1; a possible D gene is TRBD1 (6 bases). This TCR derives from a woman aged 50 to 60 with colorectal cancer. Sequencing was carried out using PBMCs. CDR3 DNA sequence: TGTGCCACCAGCAGGGGCGGGGGCTCGAACACTGAAGCTTTCTTT. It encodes CATSRGGGSNTEAFF.